This TCR beta chain originates from a study of T cell responses to AZD1222 COVID-19 vaccine. Study outcomes and limitations: It was only after the peak T cell response that any repertoires were sampled. Baseline antibody screening turned up just six seropositive AZD1222 recipients. The donor cohort was predominantly white British with a female majority, and clonal diversity may have been underestimated. When two AZD1222 doses had been given, Spike-specific TCR breadth and depth rose.

As concerns this clone: The antigen remains undetermined.

Method: immunoSEQ multiplex PCR; TCRdb's copy keeps in-frame clones and lacks some. The sample yields approximately 300,000 clones, roughly 93% seen once. CDR1 MDHEN and CDR2 SYDVKM come from the germline V gene. V lost 2 bases, J lost 3 bases, and 11 bases lay in between. The length of the CDR3 is 14 residues. This chain links TRBV28 with TRBJ2-7, with no clear D. Sequencing used peripheral blood, obtained 28 days after the second AZD1222 dose. The receptor's source is an adult who received the AZD1222 COVID-19 vaccine. DNA of the CDR3: TGTGCCAGCAGTTTAAAGGGCCGAGACTACGAGCAGTACTTC. Translating it yields CASSLKGRDYEQYF.